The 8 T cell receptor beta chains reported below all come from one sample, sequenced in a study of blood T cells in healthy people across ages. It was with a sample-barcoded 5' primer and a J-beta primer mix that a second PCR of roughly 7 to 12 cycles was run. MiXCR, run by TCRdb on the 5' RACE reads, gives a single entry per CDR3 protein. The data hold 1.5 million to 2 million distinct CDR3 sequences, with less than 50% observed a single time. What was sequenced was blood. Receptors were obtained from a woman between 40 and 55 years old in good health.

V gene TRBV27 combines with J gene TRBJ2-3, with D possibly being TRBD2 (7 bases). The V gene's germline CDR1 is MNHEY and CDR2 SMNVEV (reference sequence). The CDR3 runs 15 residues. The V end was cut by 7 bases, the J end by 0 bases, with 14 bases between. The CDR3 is CASNRGGGSTDTQYF. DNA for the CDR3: TGTGCCAGCAATCGCGGGGGCGGGAGCACAGATACGCAGTATTTT.

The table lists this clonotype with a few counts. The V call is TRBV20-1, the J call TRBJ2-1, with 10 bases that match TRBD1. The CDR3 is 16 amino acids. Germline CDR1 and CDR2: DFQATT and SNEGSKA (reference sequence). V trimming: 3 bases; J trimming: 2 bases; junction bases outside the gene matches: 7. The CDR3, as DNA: TGCAGTGCTAGGGACAGGGGGGCACTACCCTACAATGAGCAGTTCTTC. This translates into CSARDRGALPYNEQFF.

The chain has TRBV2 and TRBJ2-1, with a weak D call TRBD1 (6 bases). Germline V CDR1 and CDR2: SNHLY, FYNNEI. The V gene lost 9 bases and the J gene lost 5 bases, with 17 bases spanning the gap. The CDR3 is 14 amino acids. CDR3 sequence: CASPGGRDNNEQFF. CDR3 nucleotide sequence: TGTGCCAGTCCTGGGGGCAGGGATAACAATGAGCAGTTCTTC.

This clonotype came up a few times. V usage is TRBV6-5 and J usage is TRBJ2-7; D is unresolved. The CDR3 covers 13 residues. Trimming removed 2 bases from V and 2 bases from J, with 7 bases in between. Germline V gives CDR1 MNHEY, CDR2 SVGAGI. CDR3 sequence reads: CASSYRLTYEQYF. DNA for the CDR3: TGTGCCAGCAGTTACAGGTTAACCTACGAGCAGTACTTC.

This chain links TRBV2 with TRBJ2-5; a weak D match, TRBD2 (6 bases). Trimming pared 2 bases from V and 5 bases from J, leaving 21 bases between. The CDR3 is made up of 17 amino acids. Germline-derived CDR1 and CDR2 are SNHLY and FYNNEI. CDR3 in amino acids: CASSERPSVDLWETQYF. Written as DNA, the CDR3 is TGTGCCAGCAGTGAACGCCCTAGCGTGGATTTATGGGAGACCCAGTACTTC.

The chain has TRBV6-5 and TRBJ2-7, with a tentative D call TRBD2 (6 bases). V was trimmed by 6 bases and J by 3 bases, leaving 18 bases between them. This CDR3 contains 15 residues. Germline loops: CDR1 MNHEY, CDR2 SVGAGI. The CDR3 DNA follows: TGTGCCAGCAGGGTCGGGGCTAGCGCTTTCTACGAGCAGTACTTC. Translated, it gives CASRVGASAFYEQYF.

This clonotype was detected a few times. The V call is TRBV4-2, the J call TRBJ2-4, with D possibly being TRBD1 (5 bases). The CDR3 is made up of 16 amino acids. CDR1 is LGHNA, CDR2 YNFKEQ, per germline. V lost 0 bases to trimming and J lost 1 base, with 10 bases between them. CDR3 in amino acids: CASSQDRAGAKNIQYF. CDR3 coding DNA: TGTGCCAGCAGCCAAGACAGGGCTGGGGCCAAAAACATTCAGTACTTC.

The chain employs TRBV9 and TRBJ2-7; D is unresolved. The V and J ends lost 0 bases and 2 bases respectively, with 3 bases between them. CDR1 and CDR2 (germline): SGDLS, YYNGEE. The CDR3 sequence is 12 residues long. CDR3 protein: CASSVVTYEQYF. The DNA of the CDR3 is TGTGCCAGCAGCGTAGTGACCTACGAGCAGTACTTC.